This T cell receptor (beta chain) derives from a study of spatial heterogeneity in lung cancer. Study-wide context: The roughly 68 donors had untreated early-stage non-small cell lung cancer. The study consistently detected more beta-chain than alpha-chain sequences. Every unique TCR and UMI combination, on average, appeared more than ten times in raw reads. The study's findings and limits: Blood contained ubiquitous expanded tumor TCRs more at resection than at follow-up.

The V gene's germline CDR1 is SGHRS and CDR2 YFSETQ. The CDR3 covers 13 residues. V lost 0 bases to trimming and J lost 2 bases, with 4 bases between them. The time point: blood at routine non-recurrence follow-up after resection. TCRs were sequenced from unsorted whole RNA of tumor, nontumor lung or PBMC. MiXCR, run by TCRdb on the 5' RACE reads, gives a single entry per CDR3 protein. The sample shows more than 25,000 distinct CDR3 sequences, 5.5% to 7% of them seen only once. With respect to this clonotype: Antigen specificity is unknown.

The sample here was PBMCs, taken at follow-up. V is TRBV5-1 and J is TRBJ2-3, with no clear D. This TCR was sampled from a male donor with early-stage non-small cell lung cancer. This CDR3 reads CASSLASTDTQYF. The CDR3 coding sequence is TGCGCCAGCAGCTTGGCTTCCACAGATACGCAGTATTTT.